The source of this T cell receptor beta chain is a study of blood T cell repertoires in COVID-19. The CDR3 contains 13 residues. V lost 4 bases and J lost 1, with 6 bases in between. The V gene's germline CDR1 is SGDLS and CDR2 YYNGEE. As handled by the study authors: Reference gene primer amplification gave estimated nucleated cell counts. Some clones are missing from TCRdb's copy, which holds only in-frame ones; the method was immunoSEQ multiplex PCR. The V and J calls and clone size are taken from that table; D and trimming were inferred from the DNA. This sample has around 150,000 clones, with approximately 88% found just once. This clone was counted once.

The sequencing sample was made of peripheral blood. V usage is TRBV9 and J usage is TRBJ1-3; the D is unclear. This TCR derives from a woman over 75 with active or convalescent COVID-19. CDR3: CASSPPSGNTIYF. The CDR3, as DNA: TGTGCCAGCAGCCCCCCTTCTGGAAACACCATATATTTT.